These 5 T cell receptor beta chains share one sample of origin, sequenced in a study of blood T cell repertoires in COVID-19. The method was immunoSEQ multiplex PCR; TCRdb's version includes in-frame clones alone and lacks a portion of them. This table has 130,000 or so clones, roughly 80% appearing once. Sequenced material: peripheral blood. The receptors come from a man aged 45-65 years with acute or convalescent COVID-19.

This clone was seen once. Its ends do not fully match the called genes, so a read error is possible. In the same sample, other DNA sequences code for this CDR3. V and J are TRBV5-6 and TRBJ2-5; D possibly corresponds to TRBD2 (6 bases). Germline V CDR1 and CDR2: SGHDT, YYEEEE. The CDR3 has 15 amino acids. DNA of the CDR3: TGTGCCAGTAGCTCGAGACGGGGGATTCAAGAGACCCAGTACTTC. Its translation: CASSSRRGIQETQYF.

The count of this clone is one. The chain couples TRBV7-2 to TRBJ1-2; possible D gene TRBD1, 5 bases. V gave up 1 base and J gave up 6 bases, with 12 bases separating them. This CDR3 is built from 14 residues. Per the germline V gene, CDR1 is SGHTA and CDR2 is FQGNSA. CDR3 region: CASSLEAGTDGYTF. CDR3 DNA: TGTGCCAGCAGCTTAGAGGCAGGGACTGATGGCTACACCTTC. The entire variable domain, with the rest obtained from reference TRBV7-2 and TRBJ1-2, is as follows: GAGVSQSPSNKVTEKGKDVELRCDPISGHTALYWYRQSLGQGLEFLIYFQGNSAPDKSGLPSDRFSAERTGGSVSTLTIQRTQQEDSAVYLCASSLEAGTDGYTFGSGTRLTVV.

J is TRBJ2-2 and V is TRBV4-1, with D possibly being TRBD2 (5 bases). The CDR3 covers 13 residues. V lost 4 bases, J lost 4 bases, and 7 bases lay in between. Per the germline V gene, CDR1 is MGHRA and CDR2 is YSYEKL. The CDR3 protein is CASSPGITGELFF. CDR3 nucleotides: TGCGCCAGCAGCCCCGGGATCACCGGGGAGCTGTTTTTT.

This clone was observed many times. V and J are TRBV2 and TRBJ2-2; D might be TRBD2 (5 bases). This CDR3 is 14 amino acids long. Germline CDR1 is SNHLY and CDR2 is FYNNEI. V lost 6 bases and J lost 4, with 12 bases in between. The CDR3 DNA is TGTGCCAGCAGCGCCCTACGGGGCACCGGGGAGCTGTTTTTT. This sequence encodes CASSALRGTGELFF.

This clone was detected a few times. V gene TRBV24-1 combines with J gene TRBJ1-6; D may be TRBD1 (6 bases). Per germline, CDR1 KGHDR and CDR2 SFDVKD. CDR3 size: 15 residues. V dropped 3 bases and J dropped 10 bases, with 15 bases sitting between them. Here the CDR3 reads CATSDGEGHHSPLHF. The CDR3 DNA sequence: TGTGCCACCAGTGATGGGGAGGGACACCACTCACCCCTCCACTTT.